This entry describes one TCR beta chain. Its target is not known. Other DNA sequences in the same sample also yield this CDR3. As every portion of the isolated RNA was reverse transcribed, the sequencing read expressed TCRB transcripts. TCRdb's copy holds only in-frame clones and misses some; the assay was immunoSEQ multiplex PCR. The repertoire holds a few hundred thousand clones, with 13% to 15% as singletons. This sample is part of a study of beta chain features in type 1 diabetes. Study-level findings and limits: TCRB CDR3 length was moderately but significantly reduced in all four CD4+ subsets of Type 1 diabetes patients.

Germline CDR1 is SGHVS and CDR2 is FNYEAQ. CDR3 length: 14 residues. V shed 3 bases and J 2 bases; nucleotides not matched to a gene: 2. The TCR sequence derives from a young man with type 1 diabetes. The sample was naive CD4+ T cells from blood. The chain couples TRBV7-6 to TRBJ2-3, with 7 nucleotides matching TRBD1. The CDR3 region has the DNA TGTGCCAGCAGCTTGGGACAGCCCACAGATACGCAGTATTTT. Translation: CASSLGQPTDTQYF.